This T cell receptor (beta chain) was recorded in a study of T cells in localized non-small cell lung cancer (dated by TCRdb to 2019 to 2021). With respect to the entire study: The study analyzed T cell repertoires of 200 to 250 early-stage NSCLC patients, comparing tumors and uninvolved tumor-adjacent lungs. The cohort consisted of roughly 240 treatment-naive NSCLC patients whose localized lung tumors had been resected. A mean age of roughly 64 years was recorded for the NSCLC patients, of whom some 130 were male and some 99 were female. What the work shows at the level of the full study, not this receptor alone: The highest T cell clonality was observed in uninvolved tumor-adjacent lung, where clonality exceeded that of tumor, suggesting that antigenic responses were more focused in uninvolved tumor-adjacent lung. Because the study design was exploratory, TCR variables were selected using unadjusted p-values without false-discovery rate correction. Because multi-region sequencing of the tumors was not done, intratumor heterogeneity could not be ruled out. Longer overall survival was associated with higher T cell density in blood, whereas shorter survival was associated with higher clonality in adjacent lung. Of the top 100 tumor clones, a median of roughly 56 were detected in paired uninvolved adjacent lung; over 25 were also among that lung's top 100.

Counted from cysteine to phenylalanine, this CDR3 has 15 amino acids. Only the CDR3 DNA is retained, 45 bases long and in frame from the first base. The germline V gene gives CDR1 as SGDLS and CDR2 as YYNGEE. V lost 0 bases and J lost 2 bases; the stretch between them is 12 bases long. The immunoSEQ Assay was used to sequence TCR beta CDR3 regions from DNA. The authors processed their data as follows. To compute T cell density, TCR beta template counts were normalized to usable DNA, which was estimated by amplifying housekeeping genes. Richness was estimated with the preseqR package, extrapolating to 400,000 templates for PBMC samples and 120,000 templates for tissue samples. Clonality was defined as one minus Pielou's evenness. Tissue-enriched TCRs were identified by differential abundance testing using productive amino-acid clonotypes, minimum total count 5 and alpha 0.1. The Jaccard Index and the Morisita Overlap Index were used to measure repertoire overlap between compartments. TCR beta CDR3s were clustered by GLIPH together with public tetramer-defined viral CDR3s, and at least three viral sequences plus V-gene enrichment were required for viral motifs. As stored in TCRdb, this immuneACCESS dataset retains in-frame rearrangements with V and J assigned. A fraction of the clones does not appear; measured against another copy, unresolved V genes explain less than half of the discrepancy, and the remainder lacks a known reason. That table furnishes V, J and clone size, whereas the DNA furnished D and trimming. The sample yields tens of thousands of clones; approximately 90% were counted once. The ten largest account for 4% to 5% of the sample.

At diagnosis, tumor, uninvolved tumor-adjacent lung and peripheral blood were collected and then preserved as a mix of FFPE and fresh-frozen material. For TCR repertoire profiling, blood samples were analyzed in the form of peripheral blood mononuclear cells. This clone came up once. Its antigen is still unknown. No base quality information exists; no much larger clone differs at one position. The chain is encoded by TRBV9 joined to TRBJ2-7; there is no confident call for the D gene. This sequence was found in a male donor at least 60 years old with stage III lung adenocarcinoma. Sequenced material: peripheral blood, taken before any cancer treatment. The CDR3 protein sequence reads: CASSVGGRSPYEQYF. The DNA is as follows: TGTGCCAGCAGCGTAGGGGGTCGGTCCCCCTACGAGCAGTACTTC. Here the CDR3 is joined to the reference TRBV9 and TRBJ2-7 genes, and the full variable domain is: DSGVTQTPKHLITATGQRVTLRCSPRSGDLSVYWYQQSLDQGLQFLIQYYNGEERAKGNILERFSAQQFPDLHSELNLSSLELGDSALYFCASSVGGRSPYEQYFGPGTRLTVT.